The 5 T cell receptor beta chains given below trace back to one sample, sequenced in a study of blood T cell repertoires in COVID-19. TCRdb's copy holds only in-frame clones and misses some; the assay was immunoSEQ multiplex PCR. The top ten hold 31% of the sample, which has 80,000 to 95,000 clones, over 80% seen once. The specimen sequenced was peripheral blood. These receptors all come from an elderly woman with active or convalescent COVID-19.

J is TRBJ1-5 and V is TRBV6-6; 8 bases fit TRBD1. Germline V lookup: CDR1 MNHNY, CDR2 SVGAGI (reference sequence). V gave up 3 bases and J gave up 5 bases; unmatched junction bases: 6. CDR3 size: 15 residues. CDR3 coding DNA: TGTGCCAGCAGTTATGACAGGGGAGGAGATCAGCCCCAGCATTTT. Encoded protein: CASSYDRGGDQPQHF.

The chain combines TRBV6-2 or TRBV6-3 with TRBJ2-3, with a tentative D call TRBD2 (7 bases). Germline V gene data show CDR1 as MNHEY and CDR2 as SVGEGT. V gave up 1 base and J gave up 6 bases, with 14 bases separating them. CDR3 length: 15 amino acids. CDR3 sequence: CASSYWRGQPDTQYF. CDR3 DNA: TGTGCCAGCAGTTACTGGCGGGGGCAACCCGATACGCAGTATTTT.

V usage is TRBV7-9 and J usage is TRBJ1-1; a possible D gene is TRBD1 (5 bases). Per the germline V gene, CDR1 is SEHNR and CDR2 is FQNEAQ (reference sequence). V was shortened by 3 bases and J by 3 bases, with 8 bases between the two germline ends. The CDR3 runs 13 residues. The DNA for the CDR3 is TGTGCCAGCAGCTTCAGCAGGGACACTGAAGCTTTCTTT. Translation: CASSFSRDTEAFF.

The genes are TRBV28 and TRBJ2-2, with a tentative D call TRBD1 (6 bases). The ends were cut back, 6 bases at V and 4 bases at J, with 18 bases in the middle. Per the germline V gene, CDR1 is MDHEN and CDR2 is SYDVKM. The CDR3 is 16 residues long. As DNA, the CDR3 is TGTGCCAGCAGCCCCCCCGGCAGGGGAATCACCGGGGAGCTGTTTTTT. Encoded protein: CASSPPGRGITGELFF.

The chain employs TRBV7-9 and TRBJ2-1; D might be TRBD2 (5 bases). Trimming took 5 bases from V and 9 from J, leaving 20 bases between them. Germline CDR1 is SEHNR and CDR2 is FQNEAQ (reference sequence). CDR3 size: 15 residues. The DNA for the CDR3 is TGTGCCAGCAGCCCCGTCGGGATCCGACTAAGTGAGCAGTTCTTC. Protein: CASSPVGIRLSEQFF.